The clone carrying this TCR beta chain was detected many times. The antigen is undetermined. The data were obtained in a study of CD8+ T cells in alopecia areata. Germline loops: CDR1 LGHNA, CDR2 YSLEER. Between the trimmed V and J ends, which lost 0 bases and 8 bases, there was a span of 11 bases. The CDR3 extends over 14 amino acids. cDNA serving as the sequencing template came from extracted, reverse transcribed RNA. Sequencing used immunoSEQ multiplex PCR; TCRdb keeps in-frame clones, though not all of them. The sample has 150,000 to 200,000 clones, 55% to 75% seen once. Findings of the study overall: Patients shared TCRs less clearly than mice did, possibly for HLA-related reasons.

Treatment indicated: oral pan-JAK inhibitor, 5-10 mg twice daily. The clonotype comes from a human donor with alopecia areata. The chain has TRBV4-3 and TRBJ2-1, with D hard to call. The sample consisted of CD4+ T cells sorted from blood, taken at week 24, from a patient treated with tofacitinib. This CDR3 reads CASSQDRLTYEQFF. DNA of the CDR3: TGCGCCAGCAGCCAAGATAGACTCACCTATGAGCAGTTCTTC.